This record looks at one T cell receptor (beta chain) sequence and its context. Its target is unknown. This record comes from a study of shared clonotypes between healthy human individuals. Study-wide points: The study drew on few donors, limiting represented genetic and exposure-history diversity.

Between the trimmed V and J ends, which lost 4 bases and 1 base, there was a span of 11 bases. Germline CDR1 LNHDA, CDR2 SQIVND (reference sequence). The CDR3 has 14 residues. CD45RO-negative CD8 cells positively selected for CCR7 made up the naive population, which excluded terminally differentiated effector memory CD45RA+ cells. Investigators spread the genomic DNA of each subset evenly over several immunoSEQ plates. Sequencing used immunoSEQ multiplex PCR; TCRdb keeps in-frame clones, though not all of them. The sample lists under 2,000,000 clones; less than 95% were seen once. The chain joins TRBV19 to TRBJ2-7; D gene uncertain. The sequence came from a man aged 18 to 35 in good health. Input material: naive CD8+ T cells sorted from blood. Here the CDR3 DNA reads TGTGCCAGTAGTACCAGCGCCGGTTCCTACGAGCAGTACTTC. It codes for CASSTSAGSYEQYF. Full variable domain (outside the CDR3, taken from reference TRBV19 and TRBJ2-7): DGGITQSPKYLFRKEGQNVTLSCEQNLNHDAMYWYRQDPGQGLRLIYYSQIVNDFQKGDIAEGYSVSREKKESFPLTVTSAQKNPTAFYLCASSTSAGSYEQYFGPGTRLTVT.